Shown below are 29 T cell receptor beta chains from a single sample sequenced in a study of PD-L1 blockade in urothelial cancer. The time point: pretreatment peripheral blood. Libraries were prepared by immunoSEQ multiplex PCR; TCRdb keeps only in-frame clonotypes and omits some of them. Here the sample spans 85,000 to 95,000 clones, 90% being singletons. The material was PBMCs, obtained around atezolizumab (anti-PD-L1) treatment. The source of these receptors is a man in his 60s with urothelial cancer.

CDR3 protein: CAPRAGDSNYGYTF. The CDR3 region has the DNA TGTGCTCCCCGGGCGGGTGATTCTAACTATGGCTACACCTTC. V and J are TRBV19 and TRBJ1-2; D is unresolved. Germline V gene lookup returns CDR1 LNHDA and CDR2 SQIVND (reference sequence). This CDR3 contains 14 residues.

The J gene is TRBJ2-1, the V gene TRBV11-3, with 7 positions matching TRBD1. The germline V gene has CDR1 SGHNT and CDR2 YENEEA. V lost 5 bases, J lost 6 bases, and 13 bases stayed unmatched. This CDR3 is built from 16 residues. CDR3 amino acids: CASSKRSRDRSNEQFF. Written as DNA, the CDR3 is TGTGCCAGCAGCAAAAGATCCCGGGACAGAAGCAATGAGCAGTTCTTC.

This chain uses TRBV10-1 with TRBJ2-5; 9 bases line up with TRBD2. The V segment lost 6 bases and the J segment 2 bases; nucleotides outside the gene matches: 7. Germline CDR1 and CDR2: WNHNN and SYGVQD (reference sequence). The CDR3 covers 15 residues. The CDR3 protein is CASSPSGEMQETQYF. CDR3 sequence (DNA): TGCGCCAGCAGCCCTAGCGGGGAGATGCAAGAGACCCAGTACTTC.

This chain uses TRBV7-3 with TRBJ2-1, with D hard to call. CDR1 is SGHTA, CDR2 FQGTGA, per germline. Trimming cost V 0 bases and J 6 bases, with 12 bases left between them. CDR3 length: 15 amino acids. The CDR3: CASSLTSASFNEQFF. In DNA form, the CDR3 reads TGTGCCAGCAGCTTAACGTCGGCTAGTTTCAATGAGCAGTTCTTC.

The chain couples TRBV6-5 to TRBJ1-1; D possibly corresponds to TRBD1 (6 bases). CDR3 length equals 13 residues. Germline lookup yields CDR1 MNHEY and CDR2 SVGAGI. V dropped 5 bases and J dropped 9 bases, with 16 bases sitting between them. The chain's CDR3 is CASSRGDTGQAFF. CDR3 DNA sequence: TGTGCCAGCAGTCGGGGAGATACAGGGCAAGCTTTCTTT.

The chain has TRBV5-1 and TRBJ2-1, with 13 bases lining up with TRBD2. The J segment lost 1 base and the V segment lost 3 bases, leaving 4 bases of the junction unmatched. Germline lookup yields CDR1 SGHRS and CDR2 YFSETQ. The CDR3 totals 17 residues. The CDR3: CASSYTSGRDSYNEQFF. The DNA of the CDR3 is TGCGCCAGCAGCTATACTAGCGGGAGGGATTCCTACAATGAGCAGTTCTTC.

The gene calls are TRBV5-1 and TRBJ2-2, with D perhaps TRBD1 (5 bases). V was cut by 4 bases and J by 3 bases, with 10 bases left in between. Germline V gene sequence: CDR1 SGHRS, CDR2 YFSETQ. The CDR3 is 14 residues long. The CDR3 DNA follows: TGCGCCAGCAGCCCGACAGACCACACCGGGGAGCTGTTTTTT. This codes for CASSPTDHTGELFF.

The V call is TRBV7-3, the J call TRBJ2-3, with TRBD2 matching 10 bases. J lost 8 bases, V lost 4 bases, and 6 bases had no gene match. CDR1 is SGHTA and CDR2 is FQGTGA in the germline V gene. This CDR3 comprises 14 residues. DNA for the CDR3: TGTGCCAGCAGCTCAAATAGCGGGAGGTCTACGCAGTATTTT. Translated: CASSSNSGRSTQYF. Using reference TRBV7-3 and TRBJ2-3 for the parts outside the CDR3, the full variable domain is GAGVSQTPSNKVTEKGKYVELRCDPISGHTALYWYRQSLGQGPEFLIYFQGTGAADDSGLPNDRFFAVRPEGSVSTLKIQRTERGDSAVYLCASSSNSGRSTQYFGPGTRLTVL.

The chain employs TRBV7-2 and TRBJ2-1, with 11 positions matching TRBD2. CDR1 is SGHTA, CDR2 FQGNSA, per germline. This CDR3 has 15 residues. J was trimmed by 4 bases and V by 4 bases; bases with no gene match: 3. CDR3 sequence reads: CASSSLAGVYNEQFF. CDR3 coding DNA: TGTGCCAGCAGCTCACTAGCGGGAGTTTACAATGAGCAGTTCTTC.

This chain uses TRBV5-1 with TRBJ2-3; TRBD2 matches at 7 bases. CDR3 length: 16 residues. The V and J ends lost 0 bases and 4 bases, in that order; junction bases with no gene match: 8. Germline-derived CDR1 and CDR2 are SGHRS and YFSETQ. CDR3 in DNA: TGCGCCAGCAGCTTGGATGCGGGAGCTTTCTCAGATACGCAGTATTTT. Translated: CASSLDAGAFSDTQYF.

The rearrangement uses TRBV7-6 and TRBJ2-1; D unresolved. V dropped 4 bases and J dropped 8 bases, with 15 bases sitting between them. The CDR3 is 14 residues long. Germline loops: CDR1 SGHVS, CDR2 FNYEAQ. The CDR3 DNA is TGTGCCAGCAGCTCCCTGGCCCTTGCCCATGAGCAGTTCTTC. Translating it yields CASSSLALAHEQFF.

V usage is TRBV7-3 and J usage is TRBJ1-1; D not certain. The germline V and J ends were trimmed by 8 bases and 1 base, with 11 bases remaining between them. The CDR3 is 13 amino acids. Germline V CDR1 and CDR2: SGHTA, FQGTGA. Here the CDR3 DNA reads TGTGCCAGCGCACGGGATCCGAACACTGAAGCTTTCTTT. The encoded protein is CASARDPNTEAFF.

The chain recombines TRBV11-1 with TRBJ2-1, with 7 positions matching TRBD2. V shed 1 base and J 7 bases; nucleotides not matched to a gene: 7. This CDR3 comprises 15 residues. Looked up from germline, CDR1 is SGHAT and CDR2 is FQDESV (reference sequence). CDR3 in DNA: TGTGCCAGCAGCTTAGGGTGGGAGGGGTGGAATGAGCAGTTCTTC. The encoded protein is CASSLGWEGWNEQFF.

The gene calls are TRBV5-1 and TRBJ1-6, with D tentatively TRBD1 (5 bases). Germline assignment: CDR1 SGHRS and CDR2 YFSETQ. V was cut by 3 bases and J by 7 bases, with 20 bases left in between. CDR3 length equals 17 residues. CDR3 sequence: CASSWGPQTVVNSPLHF. Written as DNA, the CDR3 is TGCGCCAGCAGCTGGGGTCCCCAGACAGTAGTCAATTCACCCCTCCACTTT.

The CDR3 spells CASSFKGGDTQYF. The DNA of the CDR3 is TGTGCCAGCAGCTTCAAAGGGGGAGATACGCAGTATTTT. The chain recombines TRBV7-3 with TRBJ2-3; possible D gene TRBD1, 6 bases. Germline CDR1 and CDR2: SGHTA and FQGTGA. CDR3 length: 13 residues. V shed 3 bases and J shed 5 bases, with 9 bases lying between them.

This clone was counted a single time. The V and J genes are TRBV14 and TRBJ2-7, with D uncertain. V dropped 4 bases and J dropped 3 bases, with 4 bases sitting between them. CDR1 is SGHDN and CDR2 is FVKESK in the germline V gene. The CDR3 is 11 residues long. As DNA, the CDR3 is TGTGCCAGCAGCCTCGGCTACGAGCAGTACTTC. This gives the protein CASSLGYEQYF.

This clone was observed a single time. The rearrangement joins TRBV6-1 to TRBJ2-3, with D unclear. The CDR3 is 14 residues long. Looked up from germline, CDR1 is MNHNS and CDR2 is SASEGT. V was pared by 3 bases and J by 2 bases, with 9 bases between. The CDR3, as DNA: TGTGCCAGCAGTGAGTTCCAGTACACAGATACGCAGTATTTT. The encoded protein is CASSEFQYTDTQYF.

This clone was seen a few times. This chain uses TRBV6-5 with TRBJ1-5; the D is unclear. Trimming cost V 10 bases and J 0 bases, with 16 bases left between them. This CDR3 has 15 amino acids. CDR1 and CDR2 (germline): MNHEY, SVGAGI. The CDR3 loop is CATKETFLSNQPQHF. The DNA of the CDR3 is TGTGCCACCAAGGAGACTTTCCTTAGCAATCAGCCCCAGCATTTT.

The chain has TRBV4-2 and TRBJ2-5; 7 bases match TRBD2. Germline V lookup: CDR1 LGHNA, CDR2 YNFKEQ. Trimming took 0 bases from V and 1 from J; bases not matched to a gene: 8. The CDR3 has 17 amino acids. The CDR3 here is CASSQDLGGTGQETQYF. Written as DNA, the CDR3 is TGTGCCAGCAGCCAAGACTTGGGGGGGACGGGCCAAGAGACCCAGTACTTC.

J is TRBJ1-6 and V is TRBV30; D is unresolved. Trimming left V 5 bases short and J 8 bases short, with 10 bases between. Germline CDR1 reads GTSNPN; CDR2 reads SVGIG (reference sequence). CDR3 length equals 12 residues. CDR3: CAWGTVHSPLHF. The CDR3 DNA sequence: TGTGCCTGGGGAACAGTCCATTCACCCCTCCACTTT.

CDR3: CASSLDGTGTYEQYF. The CDR3, as DNA: TGTGCCAGCAGCTTAGACGGGACAGGGACCTACGAGCAGTACTTC. The V and J genes are TRBV11-3 and TRBJ2-7; 9 bases align to TRBD1. Looked up from germline, CDR1 is SGHNT and CDR2 is YENEEA. The CDR3 consists of 15 residues. Unmatched junction bases numbered 2, after V lost 0 bases and J lost 2 bases.

The rearrangement uses TRBV11-2 and TRBJ1-5, with TRBD1 identical over 7 bases. Germline V gives CDR1 SGHAT, CDR2 FQNNGV. J gave up 5 bases and V 4 bases, and 5 bases lay outside the gene matches. The CDR3 consists of 14 residues. The CDR3 reads CASSSGGVYQPQHF. The CDR3 DNA reads TGTGCCAGCAGCTCAGGGGGAGTGTATCAGCCCCAGCATTTT.

V gene TRBV11-2 combines with J gene TRBJ2-5, with 9 bases fitting TRBD2. V shed 0 bases, J shed 7 bases, and the junction held 12 bases outside the gene matches. The CDR3 sequence is 17 residues long. Looked up from germline, CDR1 is SGHAT and CDR2 is FQNNGV. The CDR3 sequence is CASSLDTARGGLWTQYF. The CDR3 DNA is TGTGCCAGCAGCTTAGATACGGCGCGGGGGGGCCTTTGGACCCAGTACTTC.

The CDR3 nucleotides are TGTGCCAGCAGTCAGGGGGCCGGGGAGCTGTTTTTT. The encoded protein is CASSQGAGELFF. This chain connects TRBV7-3 to TRBJ2-2, with 7 bases lining up with TRBD1. Looked up from germline, CDR1 is SGHTA and CDR2 is FQGTGA. After removal of 6 bases from V and 6 bases from J, the junction contained 1 base not matched to a gene. The CDR3 is 12 residues long.

The chain employs TRBV2 and TRBJ2-5; 8 bases are shared with TRBD2. CDR3 length: 14 residues. Per germline, CDR1 SNHLY and CDR2 FYNNEI. The V gene end was trimmed by 4 bases and the J gene end by 1 base; junction bases not matched to a gene: 2. The CDR3 sequence: CASSGTSTQETQYF. CDR3 nucleotides: TGTGCCAGCAGTGGGACTAGCACCCAAGAGACCCAGTACTTC. Complete variable domain (other parts from reference TRBV2 and TRBJ2-5): EPEVTQTPSHQVTQMGQEVILRCVPISNHLYFYWYRQILGQKVEFLVSFYNNEISEKSEIFDDQFSVERPDGSNFTLKIRSTKLEDSAMYFCASSGTSTQETQYFGPGTRLLVL.

The chain joins TRBV25-1 to TRBJ2-7, with 14 bases fitting TRBD2. Per the germline V gene, CDR1 is MGHDK and CDR2 is SYGVNS. The V and J ends lost 4 bases and 6 bases, in that order; junction bases with no gene match: 8. CDR3 length: 16 amino acids. The CDR3 is CASSAPGLAGVSEQYF. Written as DNA, the CDR3 is TGTGCCAGCAGTGCCCCGGGACTAGCGGGAGTCTCCGAGCAGTACTTC.

The chain uses TRBV7-3 and TRBJ2-2, with 7 nucleotides matching TRBD1. Losses at the gene ends were 7 bases for V and 4 bases for J; bases not matched to a gene: 12. The CDR3 is 16 residues long. Germline lookup yields CDR1 SGHTA and CDR2 FQGTGA. The CDR3 bases are TGTGCCAGCACTTATAGGGCAGGGGGAGTCACCGGGGAGCTGTTTTTT. This translates into CASTYRAGGVTGELFF.

J is TRBJ2-3 and V is TRBV10-3; TRBD2 aligns across 10 bases. Germline V gene sequence: CDR1 ENHRY, CDR2 SYGVKD. The J segment lost 3 bases and the V segment lost 10 bases, leaving 1 base of the junction unmatched. The CDR3 length is 12 residues. CDR3 amino acids: CATSGSTDTQYF. The CDR3 nucleotides are TGTGCCACTAGCGGGAGTACAGATACGCAGTATTTT.

This chain connects TRBV7-3 to TRBJ2-7, with TRBD2 as a possible D gene (6 bases). The V gene's germline CDR1 is SGHTA and CDR2 FQGTGA. Deletions cut 1 base from V and 2 bases from J, with 9 bases between. This CDR3 has 14 amino acids. CDR3 nucleotides: TGTGCCAGCAGCTTAATGGGGGGTACCTACGAGCAGTACTTC. It encodes CASSLMGGTYEQYF.